This T cell receptor (beta chain) emerged from a study of T-cell memory formation after mild COVID-19 (dated by TCRdb to the early 2020s). Background on the whole study: TCR sequence clusters from the two donors were found to be largely donor specific. In a couple of donors, T-cell clones that expanded and contracted after mild COVID-19 were followed by sequencing TCRalpha and TCRbeta repertoires longitudinally. Two young, previously healthy adult volunteers, one female and one male, were included in the cohort. What the work shows at the level of the full study, not this receptor alone: Contracting CD4+ clones were found mainly in CM and EM memory subsets, while CD8+ clones were enriched in EMRA. Only two mild cases were covered in the study, and larger cohorts including severe cases with pre-infection samples were considered necessary. SARS-CoV-2 specificity was not confirmed for the second-wave clones peaking on day 37. From day 15 to 85, contracting clones showed balanced CD4/CD8 phenotypes, whereas a second wave of clones that expanded from day 15 to 37 leaned towards CD4+. Some responding clones were detected in pre-infection memory, which suggested that pre-existing cross-reactive memory T cells had joined the SARS-CoV-2 response.

The sequencing machine was an Illumina NovaSeq 6000. TCRalpha and TCRbeta cDNA libraries were built by 5'RACE with constant-segment primers, adding sample barcodes and unique molecular identifiers. Trizol reagent was used to extract RNA from every sample. Libraries were amplified in two PCR steps, with a second sample barcode and Illumina TruSeq adapters added in the second step. Sequencing of libraries was performed on an Illumina NovaSeq with 2 x 150 bp paired-end reads. The authors processed their data as follows. Demultiplexing of reads and collapsing into UMI-guided consensus sequences were performed with migec v1.2.7. Using mixcr v2.1.11, UMI consensuses were aligned to TRA and TRB V and J templates and then assembled into clonotypes. Clonotypes were classified as expanded or contracted when called significant by both edgeR and NoisET, with noise models trained on biological replicates. edgeR calls used a false discovery rate-adjusted p below 0.01 and a log2 fold-change threshold of 1. As an exploratory analysis of dynamics, PCA with hierarchical clustering was applied to max-normalized trajectories of the 1000 most abundant clonotypes. Each responding clone was given a CD4 or CD8 phenotype based on the CD4+ and CD8+ repertoires, which had been sequenced separately. The public reads were quality trimmed at Q25 with fastp and then assembled into clones with MiXCR by TCRdb, keeping productive beta chains. Every entry covers one CDR3 protein and lists the most common genes and DNA from its rows. The V and J calls were determined by TCRdb, not by the authors. The sample yields under 450,000 distinct CDR3 sequences; less than 25% were counted once. The ten largest account for roughly a fifth of the sample.

The germline V gene supplies CDR1 SNHLY and CDR2 FYNNEI. The CDR3 runs 16 amino acids, cysteine and phenylalanine included. Kept here is only the CDR3 DNA, which spans 48 bases and is read in frame from base 1. Trimming takes 2 bases off V and 5 bases off J; junction bases not matched to a gene: 8. This clonotype was counted a few times. Which antigen it targets is not known. One base away there is no much larger clone; base qualities are not given. Ficoll-Paque density gradient centrifugation was used to isolate PBMCs. The sample was PBMCs or a T cell subset sorted from them (not recorded which). Rearrangement joined TRBV2 to TRBJ2-5, and TRBD2 matches 10 of the central bases. The TCR comes from a man aged 18 to 29 who had mild COVID-19 (a few samples of this study predate the infection). The sample titles of this study are shuffled in the database, so cell type and time point are left out; the donor was told from shared clones. The DNA sequence follows: TGTGCCAGCAGTGAACCAGCGGGGGGGCCTAGGGAGACCCAGTACTTC. Its coded protein is CASSEPAGGPRETQYF.